This T cell receptor (beta chain) originates from a study of post-analysis software for immune sequencing data. Across the whole study: There were relapsing-remitting, secondary progressive and progressive-relapsing multiple sclerosis among the disease courses included.

The germline V gene encodes CDR1 SQVTM and CDR2 ANQGSEA. This CDR3 is built from 15 residues. Trimming removed 2 bases from V and 4 bases from J; junction bases left unmatched: 6. Study-wide findings and caveats: There were five TRBV segments more frequent in patients than controls, and TRBV5-6, TRBV5-1 and TRBV20-1 were among them. Comparison with controls showed significantly lower normalized Chao1 diversity in multiple sclerosis patients.

Tagging with unique molecular identifiers was a feature of the TCR beta cDNA libraries. T cells numbering about 0.95 to 10 million gave rise to a few hundred thousand cDNA molecules. A single record per CDR3 protein comes from TCRdb applying MiXCR to the PCR reads. Here the sample spans 750,000 to 950,000 distinct CDR3 sequences, roughly 50% being singletons. Details on this clonotype: Its antigen is undetermined.

The TCR sequence derives from a girl between 10 and 17 years old with multiple sclerosis. The chain joins TRBV29-1 to TRBJ2-1, with 9 bases that match TRBD1. The sample taken for sequencing was blood. CDR3 bases: TGCAGCGTTGAACACGGGACAGGGTTATACAATGAGCAGTTCTTC. This translates into CSVEHGTGLYNEQFF.